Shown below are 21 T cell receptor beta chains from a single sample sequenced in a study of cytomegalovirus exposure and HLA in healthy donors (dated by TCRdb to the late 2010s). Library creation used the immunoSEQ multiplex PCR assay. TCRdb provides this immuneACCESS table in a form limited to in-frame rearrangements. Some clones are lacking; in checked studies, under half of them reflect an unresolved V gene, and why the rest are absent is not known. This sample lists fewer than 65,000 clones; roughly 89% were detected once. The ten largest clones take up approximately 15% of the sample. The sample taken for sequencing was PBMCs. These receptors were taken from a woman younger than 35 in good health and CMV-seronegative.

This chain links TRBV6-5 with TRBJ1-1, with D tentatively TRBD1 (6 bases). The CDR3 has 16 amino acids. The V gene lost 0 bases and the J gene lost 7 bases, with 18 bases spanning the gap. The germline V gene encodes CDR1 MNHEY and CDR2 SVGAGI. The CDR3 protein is CASSYSRDLGGLEAFF. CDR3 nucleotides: TGTGCCAGCAGTTACTCCCGCGACCTCGGGGGGCTTGAAGCTTTCTTT.

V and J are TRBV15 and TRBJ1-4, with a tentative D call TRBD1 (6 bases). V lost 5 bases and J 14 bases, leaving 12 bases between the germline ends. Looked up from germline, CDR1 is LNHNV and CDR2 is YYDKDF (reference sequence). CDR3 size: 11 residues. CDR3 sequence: CATSLRDTLFF. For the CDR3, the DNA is TGTGCCACCAGCTTACGGGACACCCTGTTTTTT.

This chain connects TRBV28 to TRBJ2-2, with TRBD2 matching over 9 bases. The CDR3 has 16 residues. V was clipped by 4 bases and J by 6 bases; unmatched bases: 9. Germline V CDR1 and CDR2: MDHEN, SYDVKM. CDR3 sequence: CASSSRLAVGSGELFF. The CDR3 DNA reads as TGTGCCAGCAGTTCCCGACTAGCGGTGGGGTCCGGGGAGCTGTTTTTT.

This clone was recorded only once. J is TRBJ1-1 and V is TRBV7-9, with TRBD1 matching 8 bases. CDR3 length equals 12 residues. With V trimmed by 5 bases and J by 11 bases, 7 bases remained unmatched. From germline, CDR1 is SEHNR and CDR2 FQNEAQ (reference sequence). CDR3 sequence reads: CASSVGQGMAFF. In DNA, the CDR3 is TGTGCCAGCAGCGTTGGACAGGGAATGGCTTTCTTT. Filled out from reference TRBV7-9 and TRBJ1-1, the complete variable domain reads DTGVSQNPRHKITKRGQNVTFRCDPISEHNRLYWYRQTLGQGPEFLTYFQNEAQLEKSRLLSDRFSAERPKGSFSTLEIQRTEQGDSAMYLCASSVGQGMAFFGQGTRLTVV.

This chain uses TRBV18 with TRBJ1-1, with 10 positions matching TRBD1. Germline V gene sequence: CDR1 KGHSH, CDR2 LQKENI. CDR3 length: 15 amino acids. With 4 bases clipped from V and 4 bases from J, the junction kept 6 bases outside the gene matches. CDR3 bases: TGTGCCAGCTCACTTGGACAGGGGGGGGGCACTGAAGCTTTCTTT. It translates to CASSLGQGGGTEAFF.

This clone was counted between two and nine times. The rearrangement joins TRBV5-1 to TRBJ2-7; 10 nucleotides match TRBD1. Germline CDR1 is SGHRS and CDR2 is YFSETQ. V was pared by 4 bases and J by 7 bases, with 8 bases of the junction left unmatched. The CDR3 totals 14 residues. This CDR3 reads CASSPDRGRREQYF. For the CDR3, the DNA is TGCGCCAGCAGCCCAGACAGGGGGCGAAGAGAGCAGTACTTC.

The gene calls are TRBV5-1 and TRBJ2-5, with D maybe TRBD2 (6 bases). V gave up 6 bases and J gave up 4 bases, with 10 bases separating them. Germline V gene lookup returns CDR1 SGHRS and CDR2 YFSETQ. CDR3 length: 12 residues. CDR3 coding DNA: TGCGCCAGCACCGGGACTTCAGAGACCCAGTACTTC. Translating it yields CASTGTSETQYF.

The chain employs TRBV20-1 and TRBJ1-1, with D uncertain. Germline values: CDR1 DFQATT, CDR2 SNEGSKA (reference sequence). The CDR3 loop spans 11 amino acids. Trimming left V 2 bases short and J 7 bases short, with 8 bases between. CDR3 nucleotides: TGCAGTGCTAGACCTGCGGGTGAAGCTTTCTTT. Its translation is CSARPAGEAFF.

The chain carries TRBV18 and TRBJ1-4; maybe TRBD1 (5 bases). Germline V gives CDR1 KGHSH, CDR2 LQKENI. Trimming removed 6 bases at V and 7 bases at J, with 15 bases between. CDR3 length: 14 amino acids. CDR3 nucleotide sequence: TGTGCCAGCTCGCCTCAGGGTTACGGTGAAAAACTGTTTTTT. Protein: CASSPQGYGEKLFF. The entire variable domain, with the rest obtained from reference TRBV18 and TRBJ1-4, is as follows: NAGVMQNPRHLVRRRGQEARLRCSPMKGHSHVYWYRQLPEEGLKFMVYLQKENIIDESGMPKERFSAEFPKEGPSILRIQQVVRGDSAAYFCASSPQGYGEKLFFGSGTQLSVL.

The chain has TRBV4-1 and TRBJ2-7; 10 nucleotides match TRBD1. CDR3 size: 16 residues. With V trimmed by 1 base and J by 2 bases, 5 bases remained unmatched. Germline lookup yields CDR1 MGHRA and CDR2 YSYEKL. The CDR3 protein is CASSQAPGQGTYEQYF. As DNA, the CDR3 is TGCGCCAGCAGCCAAGCCCCGGGACAGGGGACCTACGAGCAGTACTTC.

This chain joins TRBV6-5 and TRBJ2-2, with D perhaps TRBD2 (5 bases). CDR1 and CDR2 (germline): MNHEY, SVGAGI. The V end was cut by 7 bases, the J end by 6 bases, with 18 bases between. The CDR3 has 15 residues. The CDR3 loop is CASTLSGTGAGELFF. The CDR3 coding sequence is TGTGCCAGCACCCTCAGCGGCACGGGTGCCGGGGAGCTGTTTTTT.

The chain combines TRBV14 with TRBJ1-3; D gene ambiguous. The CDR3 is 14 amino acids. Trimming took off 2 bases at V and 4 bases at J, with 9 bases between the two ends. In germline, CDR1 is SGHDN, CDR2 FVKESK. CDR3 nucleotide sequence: TGTGCCAGCAGCCAAAGAGGCGTCGGAAACACCATATATTTT. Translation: CASSQRGVGNTIYF.

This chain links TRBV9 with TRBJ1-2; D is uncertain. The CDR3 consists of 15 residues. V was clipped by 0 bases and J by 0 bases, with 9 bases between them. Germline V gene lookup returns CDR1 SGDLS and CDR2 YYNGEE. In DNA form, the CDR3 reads TGTGCCAGCAGCGTAGTCGCCAGTACTAACTATGGCTACACCTTC. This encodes CASSVVASTNYGYTF.

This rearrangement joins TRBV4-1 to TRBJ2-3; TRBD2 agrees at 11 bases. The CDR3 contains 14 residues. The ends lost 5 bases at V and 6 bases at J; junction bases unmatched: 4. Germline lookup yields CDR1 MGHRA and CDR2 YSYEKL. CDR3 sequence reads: CASSKLAGVDTQYF. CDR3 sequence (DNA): TGCGCCAGCAGCAAACTAGCGGGGGTGGATACGCAGTATTTT.

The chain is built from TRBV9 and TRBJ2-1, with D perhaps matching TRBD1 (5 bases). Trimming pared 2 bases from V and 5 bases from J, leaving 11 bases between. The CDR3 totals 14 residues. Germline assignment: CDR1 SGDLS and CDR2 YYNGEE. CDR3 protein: CASSVMTENNEQFF. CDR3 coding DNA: TGTGCCAGCAGCGTCATGACAGAGAACAATGAGCAGTTCTTC.

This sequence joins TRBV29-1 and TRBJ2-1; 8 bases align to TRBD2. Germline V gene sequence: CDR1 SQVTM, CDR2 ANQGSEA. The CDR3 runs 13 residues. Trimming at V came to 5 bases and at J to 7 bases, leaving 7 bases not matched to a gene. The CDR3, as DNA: TGCAGCGTTATGTGGGGCGGGGGGAATGAGCAGTTCTTC. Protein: CSVMWGGGNEQFF.

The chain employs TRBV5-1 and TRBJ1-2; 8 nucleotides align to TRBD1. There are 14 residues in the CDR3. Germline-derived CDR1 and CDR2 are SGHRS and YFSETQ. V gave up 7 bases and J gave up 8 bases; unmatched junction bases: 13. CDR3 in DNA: TGCGCCAGCGCCCAGGGGGCGAGCTTAGGCGGCTACACCTTC. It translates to CASAQGASLGGYTF.

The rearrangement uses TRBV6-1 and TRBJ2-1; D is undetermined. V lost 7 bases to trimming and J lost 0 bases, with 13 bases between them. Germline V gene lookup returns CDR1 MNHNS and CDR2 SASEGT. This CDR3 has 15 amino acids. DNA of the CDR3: TGTGCCAGCACCTCGGGTCGAGGCTCCTACAATGAGCAGTTCTTC. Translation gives CASTSGRGSYNEQFF.

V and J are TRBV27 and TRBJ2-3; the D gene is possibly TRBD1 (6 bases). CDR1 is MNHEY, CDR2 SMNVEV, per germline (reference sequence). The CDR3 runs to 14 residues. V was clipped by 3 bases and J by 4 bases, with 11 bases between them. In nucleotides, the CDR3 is TGTGCCAGCAGTTTGAGGCAGGGGCCAGATACGCAGTATTTT. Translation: CASSLRQGPDTQYF.

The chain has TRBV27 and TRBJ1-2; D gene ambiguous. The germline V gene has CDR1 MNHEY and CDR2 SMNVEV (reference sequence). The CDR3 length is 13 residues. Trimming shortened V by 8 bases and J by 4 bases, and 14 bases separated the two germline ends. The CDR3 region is CASRSDLIYGYTF. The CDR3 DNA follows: TGTGCCAGCCGAAGCGACCTTATCTATGGCTACACCTTC.

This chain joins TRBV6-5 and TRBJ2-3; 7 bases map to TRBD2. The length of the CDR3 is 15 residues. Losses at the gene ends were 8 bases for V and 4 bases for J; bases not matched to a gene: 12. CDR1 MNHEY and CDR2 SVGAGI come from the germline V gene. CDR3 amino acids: CASSRRRELADTQYF. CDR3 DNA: TGTGCCAGCTCCAGACGGCGGGAGCTGGCAGATACGCAGTATTTT.